The rows below give T cell receptor beta chains drawn from one sample of a study of T cell responses to AZD1222 COVID-19 vaccine. Assay: immunoSEQ multiplex PCR; the TCRdb copy retains only in-frame clones and omits some. The repertoire holds a few hundred thousand clones, with 80% to 95% as singletons. The source was peripheral blood, collected on day 0 of AZD1222 vaccination. The receptor source for this set is an adult in good health. Each CDR3 is given with its conserved first and last residue. D genes are given only for firm matches. Clone size is stated in some rows and not others, as once, few, many or a class when expanded.

TRBJ2-7	TRBV30	.	.	CAWSVTGSYEQYF	TGTGCCTGGAGTGTAACTGGCTCCTACGAGCAGTACTTC
TRBJ2-4	TRBV4-1	.	.	CASSQGRAAAKNIQYF	TGCGCCAGCAGCCAAGGTCGGGCGGCGGCCAAAAACATTCAGTACTTC
TRBJ2-1	TRBV7-2	TRBD2	.	CASSFSPGRATGEQFF	TGTGCCAGCAGCTTTTCCCCCGGGAGGGCCACTGGGGAGCAGTTCTTC
TRBJ2-3	TRBV28	TRBD2	.	CASSLGGRARDTQYF	TGTGCCAGCAGTTTAGGCGGGAGGGCTCGGGATACGCAGTATTTT
TRBJ1-1	TRBV6-2/TRBV6-3	TRBD1	once	CASSFTGGSTEAFF	TGTGCCAGCAGTTTCACAGGGGGCAGCACTGAAGCTTTCTTT
TRBJ2-3	TRBV7-2	TRBD2	.	CASKAGGYTDTQYF	TGTGCCAGCAAAGCGGGGGGGTACACAGATACGCAGTATTTT
TRBJ2-5	TRBV4-1	TRBD2	once	CASSQVDSGGRETQYF	TGCGCCAGCAGCCAAGTTGATAGCGGGGGGCGGGAGACCCAGTACTTC
TRBJ2-1	TRBV5-1	.	.	CASSLGPPGGLNEQFF	TGCGCCAGCAGCTTGGGGCCCCCAGGGGGGCTAAATGAGCAGTTCTTC
TRBJ2-5	TRBV24-1	.	.	CATSDPGPGTQYF	TGTGCCACCAGTGACCCGGGTCCGGGGACCCAGTACTTC
TRBJ2-2	TRBV24-1	TRBD2	.	CATSDSGRNTGELFF	TGTGCCACCAGTGACAGCGGGAGAAATACCGGGGAGCTGTTTTTT
TRBJ1-3	TRBV2	.	.	CASSGAVSGNTIYF	TGTGCCAGCAGTGGCGCGGTTAGTGGAAACACCATATATTTT
TRBJ1-1	TRBV28	.	.	CASTTNGRGTEAFF	TGTGCCAGCACCACTAACGGGAGGGGAACTGAAGCTTTCTTT
TRBJ1-1	TRBV14	.	.	CASSQVNYRRGPNTEAFF	TGTGCCAGCAGCCAAGTGAATTATCGTCGGGGGCCGAACACTGAAGCTTTCTTT
TRBJ2-5	TRBV28	.	.	CASSTGGETQYF	TGTGCCAGCAGTACAGGTGGAGAGACCCAGTACTTC
TRBJ2-7	TRBV9	.	.	CASSVGGAAEGYEQYF	TGTGCCAGCAGCGTAGGGGGGGCAGCCGAAGGGTACGAGCAGTACTTC
TRBJ1-2	TRBV19	.	.	CASSPSEDSPGRSTF	TGTGCCAGTAGTCCCTCCGAGGATTCCCCTGGGAGAAGCACCTTC
TRBJ2-1	TRBV6-5	.	.	CASGLQGGEQFF	TGTGCCAGCGGACTTCAAGGTGGTGAGCAGTTCTTC
TRBJ2-7	TRBV28	.	.	CASGGTGYEQYF	TGTGCCAGCGGGGGGACGGGCTACGAGCAGTACTTC
TRBJ2-4	TRBV28	.	.	CASSLPFEGAKNIQYF	TGTGCCAGCAGTTTGCCCTTTGAGGGGGCCAAAAACATTCAGTACTTC
TRBJ2-7	TRBV20-1	.	.	CSADRGEQYF	TGCAGTGCGGACAGAGGAGAGCAGTACTTC
TRBJ2-3	TRBV2	.	.	CASKSFGGPLTDTQYF	TGTGCCAGCAAATCGTTCGGGGGGCCTCTCACAGATACGCAGTATTTT
TRBJ1-5	TRBV28	TRBD1	.	CASSFSVGTANQPQHF	TGTGCCAGCAGTTTTTCCGTCGGGACAGCCAATCAGCCCCAGCATTTT
TRBJ1-2	TRBV11-2	.	.	CASSVRARYGYTF	TGTGCCAGCAGCGTCAGGGCTCGGTATGGCTACACCTTC
TRBJ1-1	TRBV3-1/TRBV3-2	TRBD1	.	CASSQGGTDKEAFF	TGTGCCAGCAGCCAAGGGGGGACAGACAAGGAAGCTTTCTTT
TRBJ1-1	TRBV2	.	once	CASNLLNTEAFF	TGTGCCAGCAATCTGTTGAACACTGAAGCTTTCTTT
TRBJ2-1	TRBV19	.	.	CASSIGNSYNEQFF	TGTGCCAGTAGTATTGGCAACTCCTACAATGAGCAGTTCTTC
TRBJ1-4	TRBV20-1	.	.	CSASREVKLFF	TGCAGTGCTAGCAGGGAGGTAAAACTGTTTTTT
TRBJ2-7	TRBV5-1	.	.	CASSPMAGSSYEQYF	TGCGCCAGCAGCCCCATGGCGGGGAGCTCCTACGAGCAGTACTTC
TRBJ2-7	TRBV28	.	.	CASSFPSPYEQYF	TGTGCCAGCAGTTTCCCCTCCCCCTACGAGCAGTACTTC
TRBJ1-2	TRBV29-1	TRBD1	.	CSGGTGPGYTF	TGCAGCGGCGGGACAGGGCCCGGCTACACCTTC
TRBJ1-4	TRBV7-9	TRBD1	.	CASSFFTGAPNEKLFF	TGTGCCAGCAGCTTTTTCACAGGGGCCCCTAATGAAAAACTGTTTTTT
TRBJ2-7	TRBV28	.	.	CASRLTNSPREQYF	TGTGCCAGCAGACTGACTAACTCCCCGCGGGAGCAGTACTTC
TRBJ1-2	TRBV3-1/TRBV3-2	.	once	CASSQEGLANYGYTF	TGTGCCAGCAGCCAAGAGGGGTTAGCTAACTATGGCTACACCTTC
TRBJ1-5	TRBV20-1	TRBD1	.	CSASVAGGNQPQHF	TGCAGTGCTAGTGTAGCAGGGGGAAATCAGCCCCAGCATTTT
TRBJ2-3	TRBV2	TRBD2	once	CASRRGLARGTDTQYF	TGTGCCAGCAGGAGGGGACTAGCGAGGGGCACAGATACGCAGTATTTT
TRBJ1-2	TRBV28	TRBD1	.	CAIPSGTGNYGYTF	TGTGCCATCCCATCCGGGACAGGGAACTATGGCTACACCTTC
TRBJ2-3	TRBV7-2	TRBD2	.	CASRSGTSGTSDTQYF	TGTGCCAGCAGGTCGGGGACTAGCGGGACGTCAGATACGCAGTATTTT
TRBJ1-2	TRBV5-1	.	once	CASGTGIGYTF	TGCGCCAGCGGAACAGGGATCGGCTACACCTTC
TRBJ2-1	TRBV6-5	.	.	CASSPENREQFF	TGTGCCAGCAGCCCAGAGAACCGGGAGCAGTTCTTC
TRBJ1-2	TRBV10-3	.	few	CAIRRDNYGYTF	TGTGCCATCAGGAGGGATAACTATGGCTACACCTTC
TRBJ1-1	TRBV5-1	.	once	CASSLGQQNTEAFF	TGCGCCAGCAGCTTGGGACAACAGAACACTGAAGCTTTCTTT
TRBJ1-4	TRBV5-6	.	.	CASSFTGPEGEKLFF	TGTGCCAGCAGCTTCACCGGGCCTGAGGGGGAAAAACTGTTTTTT
TRBJ2-3	TRBV6-5	.	few	CASSGTRSDTQYF	TGTGCCAGCAGCGGGACCAGGTCTGATACGCAGTATTTT
TRBJ2-7	TRBV7-9	TRBD2	.	CASSLGGGGLEAEQYF	TGTGCCAGCAGCTTAGGAGGCGGGGGACTAGAGGCCGAGCAGTACTTC
TRBJ1-1	TRBV5-1	TRBD1	.	CASSLDRGDTEAFF	TGCGCCAGCAGCTTGGACAGGGGTGACACTGAAGCTTTCTTT
TRBJ1-2	TRBV6-2/TRBV6-3	.	.	CASSYFGGYGYTF	TGTGCCAGCAGTTACTTCGGGGGCTATGGCTACACCTTC
TRBJ2-5	TRBV7-2	TRBD2	.	CASSQQSGGGWETQYF	TGTGCCAGCAGCCAGCAAAGCGGGGGGGGCTGGGAGACCCAGTACTTC
TRBJ1-2	TRBV18	.	.	CASSPPAVPRGYTF	TGTGCCAGCTCACCCCCCGCAGTTCCAAGGGGCTACACCTTC
TRBJ2-7	TRBV15	TRBD1	.	CATSRGGQGSYEQYF	TGTGCCACCAGCAGAGGGGGACAGGGTTCGTACGAGCAGTACTTC
TRBJ2-1	TRBV11-2	.	.	CASSPGPLTNEQFF	TGTGCCAGCAGTCCCGGGCCATTAACTAATGAGCAGTTCTTC
TRBJ2-5	TRBV7-9	.	.	CASAGETQYF	TGTGCCAGCGCCGGTGAGACCCAGTACTTC
TRBJ2-5	TRBV30	.	.	CAWTTVAEQETQYF	TGTGCCTGGACGACGGTAGCGGAGCAAGAGACCCAGTACTTC
TRBJ2-1	TRBV7-3	.	.	CASSPGAHNEQFF	TGTGCCAGCAGCCCGGGGGCCCACAATGAGCAGTTCTTC
TRBJ2-7	TRBV21-1	.	once	CASSKGEGGVPSYEQYF	TGTGCCAGCAGCAAAGGAGAAGGGGGGGTGCCCTCCTACGAGCAGTACTTC